The clone carrying this TCR beta chain was observed a few times. Its target is unknown. After constant-region reverse-primer amplification, full-length variable regions underwent semi-nested PCR with Nested Universal Primer A. TCRdb independently ran MiXCR on the 5' RACE reads; one entry per CDR3 protein. This table has more than 55,000 distinct CDR3 sequences, more than 25% appearing once. Treg sorting used a CD4+CD25+CD127-/low gate. Germline values: CDR1 MNHEY, CDR2 SVGEGT. The CDR3 has 16 amino acids. V was clipped by 4 bases and J by 2 bases; unmatched bases: 9. The study, taken as a whole, reports: Tumor memory CD4+ T cell TCR gene usage was found to cluster with blood and lymph node memory CD4+ cells and with lymph node naive CD4+ cells. Tumor Tregs overlapped most with tumor, then blood, naive CD4+ cells. Whole repertoires were not studied in the larger cohort, only one V-J beta rearrangement.

Sequenced sample: tumor-infiltrating Tregs sorted from the breast tumor. The rearrangement joins TRBV6-2 or TRBV6-3 to TRBJ1-1; 8 nucleotides align to TRBD1. The receptor was isolated from a female donor with breast cancer. The CDR3 bases are TGTGCCAGCAGTTTTTTCCCGACAGGGGTAAACACTGAAGCTTTCTTT. This translates into CASSFFPTGVNTEAFF.